The T cell receptor beta chain under discussion was sequenced for a study of T-cell reconstitution after alpha-beta-depleted transplantation in children. This clonotype was recorded a few times. Researchers prepared the TCRbeta library using unique molecular identifiers, the study reports. One entry per CDR3 protein, called by TCRdb with MiXCR from the PCR reads. The sample holds 500,000 or so distinct CDR3 sequences, roughly 33% seen once. The sample in question was PBMCs from the stem cell graft donor, obtained from the stem cell graft. The sequence was collected from a human donor who donated a stem cell graft to a child with aplastic anemia.

CDR3: CASSQGRRDNEQFF. In nucleotides, the CDR3 is TGTGCCAGCAGCCAAGGTCGTCGGGACAATGAGCAGTTCTTC. J is TRBJ2-1 and V is TRBV3-1; no reliable D call. The germline CDR1 and CDR2 sequences are LGHDT and YNNKEL (reference sequence). The V and J ends lost 1 base and 5 bases respectively, with 9 bases between them. The CDR3 spans 14 residues.